The sequence of this T cell receptor beta chain was determined in a study of radiotherapy plus CTLA-4 blockade in lung cancer. Focal radiation with ipilimumab CTLA-4 blockade was given to patients with chemo-refractory metastatic non-small-cell lung cancer. This CDR3 contains 14 residues. The V gene lost 0 bases and the J gene lost 7 bases, with 10 bases spanning the gap. The germline CDR1 and CDR2 sequences are LGHNA and YSLEER. Whole-study results and caveats: The best predictor of response was reported to be early blood T cell clone dynamics, with interferon-beta. Researchers report tumor-derived TCR clones expanding in blood after radiotherapy plus ipilimumab.

Method: immunoSEQ multiplex PCR; TCRdb's copy keeps in-frame clones and lacks some. The sample contains roughly 24,000 clones, over 70% of which appear only once. This clone was found once. The antigen remains unidentified. The receptor's source is a human donor with non-small cell lung cancer that progressed on radiotherapy plus ipilimumab. Specimen: peripheral blood, collected from a patient treated with radiotherapy plus ipilimumab. The chain has TRBV4-3 and TRBJ2-4, with D maybe TRBD1 (8 bases). The CDR3 is CASSQEQGGNIQYF. As DNA, the CDR3 is TGCGCCAGCAGCCAAGAACAGGGGGGGAACATTCAGTACTTC.